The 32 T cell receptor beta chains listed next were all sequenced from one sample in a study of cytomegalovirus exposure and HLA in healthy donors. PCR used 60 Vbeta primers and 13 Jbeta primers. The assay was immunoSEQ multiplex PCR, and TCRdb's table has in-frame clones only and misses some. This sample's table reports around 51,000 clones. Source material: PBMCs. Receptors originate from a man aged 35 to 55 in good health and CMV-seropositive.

In DNA, the CDR3 is TGTGCCACGTCCCAGGGGACCGGCTATGGCTACACCTTC. As protein: CATSQGTGYGYTF. This chain joins TRBV27 and TRBJ1-2; D is possibly TRBD1 (6 bases). Trimming removed 10 bases from V and 4 bases from J, with 16 bases in between. The germline V gene has CDR1 MNHEY and CDR2 SMNVEV (reference sequence). The CDR3 totals 13 residues.

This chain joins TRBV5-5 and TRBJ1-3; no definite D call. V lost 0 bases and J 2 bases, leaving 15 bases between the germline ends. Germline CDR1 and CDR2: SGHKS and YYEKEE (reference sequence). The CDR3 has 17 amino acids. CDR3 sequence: CASSLERPRNPGNTIYF. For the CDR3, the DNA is TGTGCCAGCAGCTTGGAGAGACCCAGGAACCCTGGAAACACCATATATTTT.

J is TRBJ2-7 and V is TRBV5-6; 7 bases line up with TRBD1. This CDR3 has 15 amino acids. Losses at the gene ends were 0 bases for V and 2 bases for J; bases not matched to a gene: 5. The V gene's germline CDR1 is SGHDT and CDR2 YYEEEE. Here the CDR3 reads CASSLGTGPTYEQYF. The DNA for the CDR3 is TGTGCCAGCAGCTTGGGGACAGGCCCGACCTACGAGCAGTACTTC. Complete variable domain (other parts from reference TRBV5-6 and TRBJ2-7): DAGVTQSPTHLIKTRGQQVTLRCSPKSGHDTVSWYQQALGQGPQFIFQYYEEEERQRGNFPDRFSGHQFPNYSSELNVNALLLGDSALYLCASSLGTGPTYEQYFGPGTRLTVT.

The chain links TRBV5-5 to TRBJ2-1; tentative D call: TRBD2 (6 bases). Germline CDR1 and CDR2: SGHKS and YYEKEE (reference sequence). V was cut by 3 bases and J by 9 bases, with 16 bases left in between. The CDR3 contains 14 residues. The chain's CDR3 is CASSWRGRTGEQFF. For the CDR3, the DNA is TGTGCCAGCAGCTGGAGGGGACGCACGGGTGAGCAGTTCTTC.

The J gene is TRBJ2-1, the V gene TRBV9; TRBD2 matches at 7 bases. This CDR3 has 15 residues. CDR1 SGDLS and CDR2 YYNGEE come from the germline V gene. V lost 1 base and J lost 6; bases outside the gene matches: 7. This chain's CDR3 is CASSVPPAGTNEQFF. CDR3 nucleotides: TGTGCCAGCAGCGTACCACCAGCGGGGACCAATGAGCAGTTCTTC.

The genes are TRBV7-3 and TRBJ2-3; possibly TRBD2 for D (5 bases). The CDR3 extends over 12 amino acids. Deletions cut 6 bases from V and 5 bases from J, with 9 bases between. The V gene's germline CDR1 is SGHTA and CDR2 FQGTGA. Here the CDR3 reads CASSRGRDTQYF. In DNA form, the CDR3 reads TGTGCCAGCAGTCGAGGGCGAGATACGCAGTATTTT. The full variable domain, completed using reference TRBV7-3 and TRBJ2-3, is GAGVSQTPSNKVTEKGKYVELRCDPISGHTALYWYRQSLGQGPEFLIYFQGTGAADDSGLPNDRFFAVRPEGSVSTLKIQRTERGDSAVYLCASSRGRDTQYFGPGTRLTVL.

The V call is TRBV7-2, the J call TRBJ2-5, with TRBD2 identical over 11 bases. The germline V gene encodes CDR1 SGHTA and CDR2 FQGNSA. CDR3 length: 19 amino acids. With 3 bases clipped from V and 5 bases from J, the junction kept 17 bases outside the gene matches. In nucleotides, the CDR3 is TGTGCCAGCAGCTTTAGGCGGCCCCTGCTAGCGGGGGGAGGTGAGACCCAGTACTTC. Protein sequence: CASSFRRPLLAGGGETQYF. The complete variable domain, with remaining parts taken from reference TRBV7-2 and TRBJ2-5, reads GAGVSQSPSNKVTEKGKDVELRCDPISGHTALYWYRQSLGQGLEFLIYFQGNSAPDKSGLPSDRFSAERTGGSVSTLTIQRTQQEDSAVYLCASSFRRPLLAGGGETQYFGPGTRLLVL.

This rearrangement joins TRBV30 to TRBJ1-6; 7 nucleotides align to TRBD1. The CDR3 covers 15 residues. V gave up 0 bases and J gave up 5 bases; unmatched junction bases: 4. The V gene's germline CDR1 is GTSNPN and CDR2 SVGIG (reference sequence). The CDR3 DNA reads TGTGCCTGGAGTGTTATACAGGGGAATAATTCACCCCTCCACTTT. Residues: CAWSVIQGNNSPLHF.

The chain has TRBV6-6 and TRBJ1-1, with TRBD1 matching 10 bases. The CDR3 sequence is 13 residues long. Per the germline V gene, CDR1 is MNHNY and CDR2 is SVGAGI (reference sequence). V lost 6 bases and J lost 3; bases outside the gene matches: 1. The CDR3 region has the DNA TGTGCCAGCAGGGACAGGGGGGACACTGAAGCTTTCTTT. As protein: CASRDRGDTEAFF.

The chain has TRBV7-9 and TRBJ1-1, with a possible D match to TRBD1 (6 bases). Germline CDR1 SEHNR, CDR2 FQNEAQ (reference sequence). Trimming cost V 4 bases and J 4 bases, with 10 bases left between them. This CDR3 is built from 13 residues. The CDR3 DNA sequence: TGTGCCAGCAGCTGGGCCAGGGGCACTGAAGCTTTCTTT. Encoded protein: CASSWARGTEAFF.

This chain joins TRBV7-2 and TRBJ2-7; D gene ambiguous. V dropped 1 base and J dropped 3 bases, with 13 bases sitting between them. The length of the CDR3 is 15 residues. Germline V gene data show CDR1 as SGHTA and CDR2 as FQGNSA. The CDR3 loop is CASSLGARNNYEQYF. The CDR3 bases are TGTGCCAGCAGCTTAGGAGCCAGGAATAACTACGAGCAGTACTTC.

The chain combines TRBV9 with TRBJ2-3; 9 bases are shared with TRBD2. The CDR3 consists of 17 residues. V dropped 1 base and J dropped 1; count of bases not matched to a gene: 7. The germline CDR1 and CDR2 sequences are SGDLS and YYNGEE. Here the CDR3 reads CASSVSNSGGGTDTQYF. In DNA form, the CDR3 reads TGTGCCAGCAGCGTATCGAATAGCGGGGGAGGCACAGATACGCAGTATTTT.

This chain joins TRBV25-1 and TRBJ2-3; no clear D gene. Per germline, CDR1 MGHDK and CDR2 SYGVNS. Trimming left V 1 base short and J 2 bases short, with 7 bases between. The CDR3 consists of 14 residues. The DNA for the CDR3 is TGTGCCAGCAGTGAATTTTCCCTCACAGATACGCAGTATTTT. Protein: CASSEFSLTDTQYF.

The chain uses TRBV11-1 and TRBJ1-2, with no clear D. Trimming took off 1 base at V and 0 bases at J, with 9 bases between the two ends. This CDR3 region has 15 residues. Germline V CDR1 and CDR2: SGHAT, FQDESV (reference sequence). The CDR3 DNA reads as TGTGCCAGCAGCTTAGGTGCGGGAGCTAACTATGGCTACACCTTC. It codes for CASSLGAGANYGYTF.

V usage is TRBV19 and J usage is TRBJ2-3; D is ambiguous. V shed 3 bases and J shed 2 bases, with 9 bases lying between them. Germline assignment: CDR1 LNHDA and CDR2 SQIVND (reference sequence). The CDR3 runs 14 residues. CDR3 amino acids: CASSIRVDTDTQYF. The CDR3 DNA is TGTGCCAGTAGTATCCGGGTAGACACAGATACGCAGTATTTT.

The CDR3 is CASSLGQDLNTEAFF. The CDR3 nucleotides read TGTGCCAGCAGCTTAGGACAGGACTTGAACACTGAAGCTTTCTTT. This chain links TRBV7-9 with TRBJ1-1; possibly TRBD1 for D (6 bases). This CDR3 is 15 amino acids long. Trimming took 1 base from V and 0 from J, leaving 9 bases between them. Germline assignment: CDR1 SEHNR and CDR2 FQNEAQ (reference sequence).

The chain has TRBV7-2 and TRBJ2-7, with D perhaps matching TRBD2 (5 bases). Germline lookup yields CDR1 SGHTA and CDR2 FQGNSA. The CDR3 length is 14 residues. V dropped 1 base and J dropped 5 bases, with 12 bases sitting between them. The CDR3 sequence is CASSLVAPGNEQYF. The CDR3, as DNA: TGTGCCAGCAGCTTAGTAGCCCCGGGGAACGAGCAGTACTTC.

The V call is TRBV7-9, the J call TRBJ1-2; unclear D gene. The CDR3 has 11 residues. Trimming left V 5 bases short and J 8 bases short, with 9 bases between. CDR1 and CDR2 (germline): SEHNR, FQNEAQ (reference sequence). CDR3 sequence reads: CASSPTGGYTF. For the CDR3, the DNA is TGTGCCAGCAGCCCTACGGGAGGCTACACCTTC.

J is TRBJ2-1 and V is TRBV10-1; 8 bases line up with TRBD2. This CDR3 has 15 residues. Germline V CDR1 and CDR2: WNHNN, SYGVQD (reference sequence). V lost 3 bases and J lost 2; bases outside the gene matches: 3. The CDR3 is CASSDGTSPYNEQFF. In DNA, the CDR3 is TGCGCCAGCAGTGACGGGACTAGTCCCTACAATGAGCAGTTCTTC.

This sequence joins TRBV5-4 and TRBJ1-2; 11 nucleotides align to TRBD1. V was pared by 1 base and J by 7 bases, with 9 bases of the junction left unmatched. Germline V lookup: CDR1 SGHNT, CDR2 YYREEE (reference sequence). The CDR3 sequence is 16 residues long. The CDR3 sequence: CASSLPPGQGESGYTF. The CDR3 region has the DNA TGTGCCAGCAGCTTGCCCCCGGGACAGGGGGAATCTGGCTACACCTTC.

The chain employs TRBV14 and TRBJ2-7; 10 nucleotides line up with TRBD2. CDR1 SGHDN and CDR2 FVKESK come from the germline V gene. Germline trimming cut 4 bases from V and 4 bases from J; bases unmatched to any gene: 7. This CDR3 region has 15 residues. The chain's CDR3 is CASSPIEAGGYEQYF. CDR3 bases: TGTGCCAGCAGCCCCATCGAAGCGGGGGGGTACGAGCAGTACTTC.

CDR3 sequence: CASRKDMIPYEQYF. The DNA of the CDR3 is TGTGCCAGCAGAAAGGACATGATCCCTTACGAGCAGTACTTC. The V gene is TRBV28, the J gene TRBJ2-7, with D perhaps matching TRBD1 (5 bases). Trimming left V 6 bases short and J 4 bases short, with 16 bases between. This CDR3 is built from 14 residues. Germline V gene sequence: CDR1 MDHEN, CDR2 SYDVKM.

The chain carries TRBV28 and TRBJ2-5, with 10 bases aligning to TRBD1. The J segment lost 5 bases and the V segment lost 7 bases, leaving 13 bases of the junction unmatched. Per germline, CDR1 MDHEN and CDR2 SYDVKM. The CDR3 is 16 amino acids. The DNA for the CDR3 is TGTGCCAGCAACACCCGGGACAGGGGAGGAGGGGAGACCCAGTACTTC. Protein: CASNTRDRGGGETQYF. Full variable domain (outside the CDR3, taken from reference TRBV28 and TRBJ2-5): DVKVTQSSRYLVKRTGEKVFLECVQDMDHENMFWYRQDPGLGLRLIYFSYDVKMKEKGDIPEGYSVSREKKERFSLILESASTNQTSMYLCASNTRDRGGGETQYFGPGTRLLVL.

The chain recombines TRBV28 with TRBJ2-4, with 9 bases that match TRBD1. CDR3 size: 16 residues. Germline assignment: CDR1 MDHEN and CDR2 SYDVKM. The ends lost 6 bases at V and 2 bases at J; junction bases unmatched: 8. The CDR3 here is CASSPTGGLTKNIQYF. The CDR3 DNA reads TGTGCCAGCAGCCCCACAGGGGGCCTGACCAAAAACATTCAGTACTTC.

CDR3 protein: CASTDAGRDEAFF. For the CDR3, the DNA is TGTGCCAGCACCGATGCTGGGAGGGATGAAGCTTTCTTT. The rearrangement uses TRBV6-5 and TRBJ1-1; no definite D call. CDR1 is MNHEY, CDR2 SVGAGI, per germline. There are 13 residues in the CDR3. The germline V and J ends were trimmed by 7 bases and 7 bases, with 16 bases remaining between them.

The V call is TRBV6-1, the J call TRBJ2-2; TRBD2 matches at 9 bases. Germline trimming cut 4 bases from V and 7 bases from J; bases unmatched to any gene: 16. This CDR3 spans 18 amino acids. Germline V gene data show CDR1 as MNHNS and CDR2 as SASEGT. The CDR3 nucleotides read TGTGCCAGCAGTGTGTATCGGGGTAGCGGGAGCCGGGGCGGGGAGCTGTTTTTT. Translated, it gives CASSVYRGSGSRGGELFF.

CDR3 sequence: CASSEGRWAGELFF. The CDR3 DNA follows: TGTGCCAGCAGTGAAGGGCGATGGGCAGGGGAGCTGTTTTTT. The chain combines TRBV6-1 with TRBJ2-2; D call uncertain. The germline V and J ends were trimmed by 1 base and 8 bases, with 11 bases remaining between them. The CDR3 is made up of 14 amino acids. CDR1 and CDR2 from the germline V gene are MNHNS and SASEGT.

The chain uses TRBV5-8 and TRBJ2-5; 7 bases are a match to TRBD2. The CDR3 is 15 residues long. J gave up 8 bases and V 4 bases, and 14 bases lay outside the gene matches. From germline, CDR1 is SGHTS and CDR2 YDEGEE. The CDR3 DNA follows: TGTGCCAGCAGCCCCGGGACTAACTATAAGAGTACCCAGTACTTC. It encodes CASSPGTNYKSTQYF.

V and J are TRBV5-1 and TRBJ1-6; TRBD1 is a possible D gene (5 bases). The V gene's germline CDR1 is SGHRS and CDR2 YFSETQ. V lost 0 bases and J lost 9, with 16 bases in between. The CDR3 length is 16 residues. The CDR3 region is CASSLAKGWKSSPLHF. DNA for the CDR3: TGCGCCAGCAGCTTGGCCAAGGGGTGGAAAAGTTCACCCCTCCACTTT.

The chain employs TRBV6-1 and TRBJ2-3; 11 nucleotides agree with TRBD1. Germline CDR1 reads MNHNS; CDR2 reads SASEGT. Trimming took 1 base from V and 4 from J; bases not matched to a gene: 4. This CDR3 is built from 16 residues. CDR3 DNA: TGTGCCAGCAGTGAAGTTCGGGGACAGGGGGCAGATACGCAGTATTTT. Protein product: CASSEVRGQGADTQYF.

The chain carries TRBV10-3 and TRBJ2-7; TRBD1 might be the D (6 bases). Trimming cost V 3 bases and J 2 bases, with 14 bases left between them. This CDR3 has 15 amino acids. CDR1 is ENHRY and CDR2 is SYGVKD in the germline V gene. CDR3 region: CAISDQGPNPYEQYF. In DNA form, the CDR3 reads TGTGCCATCAGTGATCAGGGGCCCAACCCCTACGAGCAGTACTTC.

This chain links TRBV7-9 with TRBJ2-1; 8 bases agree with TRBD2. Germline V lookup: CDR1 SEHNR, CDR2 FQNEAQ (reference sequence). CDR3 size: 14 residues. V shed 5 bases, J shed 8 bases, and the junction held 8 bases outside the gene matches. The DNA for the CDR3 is TGTGCCAGCAGCCAAAGCGGGAGTAGCGATGAGCAGTTCTTC. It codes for CASSQSGSSDEQFF.